This T cell receptor beta chain originates from a study of blood T cell repertoires in COVID-19. The CDR3 extends over 19 amino acids. Germline CDR1 is LNHDA and CDR2 is SQIVND (reference sequence). The ends lost 6 bases at V and 4 bases at J; junction bases unmatched: 21. The table came from immunoSEQ multiplex PCR; TCRdb's copy has only in-frame clones and leaves some out. The data show tens of thousands of clones, with around 80% seen just once and about 12% held by the top ten. This receptor was taken from a human donor in a cohort sampled during active COVID-19. Sequencing used peripheral blood. This chain connects TRBV19 to TRBJ1-5; TRBD1 matches 7 bases. CDR3 sequence (DNA): TGTGCCAGTAGGGACGAGAGGGTGGCAGGGGGATTTTCAAATCAGCCCCAGCATTTT. Protein: CASRDERVAGGFSNQPQHF.